The rows below give T cell receptor beta chains drawn from one sample of a study of blood T cell repertoires in COVID-19. The assay was immunoSEQ multiplex PCR, and TCRdb's table has in-frame clones only and misses some. The sample records 150,000 to 200,000 clones, around 90% being singletons. The sequenced sample was PBMCs or T cells enriched from blood (not recorded which). The source of these receptors is a woman between 18 and 29 years old who had recovered from COVID-19. CDR3s include the opening cysteine and the closing phenylalanine or tryptophan. The order of the fields is D gene, V gene, J gene, clone size, CDR3 protein, CDR3 DNA. The D gene is left open where the match is weak. Some rows mark clone size as missing; the rest say once, few, many or name a class of expanded clone.

NA	TRBV14	TRBJ1-2	NA	CASSQGDGYTF	TGTGCCAGCAGCCAAGGCGATGGCTACACCTTC
TRBD1	TRBV28	TRBJ1-5	NA	CASGSSGQGAGGNQPQHF	TGTGCCAGCGGATCATCGGGACAGGGGGCCGGAGGCAATCAGCCCCAGCATTTT
TRBD1	TRBV28	TRBJ1-3	NA	CASSPRTGVRNTIYF	TGTGCCAGCAGTCCCAGGACAGGGGTCAGAAACACCATATATTTT
NA	TRBV5-1	TRBJ2-1	NA	CASSFERLYNEQFF	TGCGCCAGCAGCTTTGAGAGGCTGTACAATGAGCAGTTCTTC
NA	TRBV6-5	TRBJ1-2	NA	CASSYLDRRYGYTF	TGTGCCAGCAGTTACCTTGACAGGAGATATGGCTACACCTTC
NA	TRBV29-1	TRBJ1-4	few	CSVEGRTNEKLFF	TGCAGCGTTGAAGGGAGAACTAATGAAAAACTGTTTTTT
TRBD1	TRBV28	TRBJ1-1	once	CASSLTGQGFGTEAFF	TGTGCCAGCAGTTTAACAGGACAGGGGTTCGGGACTGAAGCTTTCTTT
NA	TRBV24-1	TRBJ2-3	NA	CATSVAGTDTQYF	TGTGCCACCAGTGTTGCGGGCACAGATACGCAGTATTTT
NA	TRBV28	TRBJ1-5	NA	CASSFNGESAQPQHF	TGTGCCAGCAGTTTTAACGGGGAGAGTGCTCAGCCCCAGCATTTT
TRBD2	TRBV5-1	TRBJ2-5	NA	CASSLGLAGGQETQYF	TGCGCCAGCAGCTTGGGTTTAGCGGGGGGACAAGAGACCCAGTACTTC
TRBD1	TRBV5-1	TRBJ2-2	medium-sized	CASSSGQGDTGELFF	TGCGCCAGCAGCTCGGGACAGGGGGACACCGGGGAGCTGTTTTTT
NA	TRBV10-3	TRBJ1-5	NA	CAISAKVAGVGNQPQHF	TGTGCCATCAGTGCCAAAGTAGCGGGGGTCGGCAATCAGCCCCAGCATTTT
NA	TRBV19	TRBJ1-3	NA	CASSITGRSGNTIYF	TGTGCCAGTAGTATCACAGGACGCTCTGGAAACACCATATATTTT
TRBD1	TRBV5-4	TRBJ1-3	NA	CASSLSGQGPAGNTIYF	TGTGCCAGCAGCTTGTCGGGACAGGGCCCGGCTGGAAACACCATATATTTT
TRBD2	TRBV3-1/TRBV3-2	TRBJ2-3	NA	CASSPWESGGTDTQYF	TGTGCCAGCAGCCCCTGGGAGAGCGGGGGCACAGATACGCAGTATTTT
TRBD2	TRBV4-2	TRBJ2-1	NA	CASSQEPLAGGPRNYNEQFF	TGTGCCAGCAGCCAAGAGCCACTAGCGGGGGGGCCACGGAATTACAATGAGCAGTTCTTC
NA	TRBV28	TRBJ1-6	once	CASSFKLRGPQTPLHF	TGTGCCAGCAGTTTTAAGCTTCGGGGTCCCCAGACACCCCTCCACTTT
TRBD2	TRBV9	TRBJ2-3	NA	CASSVSGGTTDTQYF	TGTGCCAGCAGCGTTAGCGGGGGGACCACAGATACGCAGTATTTT
NA	TRBV19	TRBJ1-1	NA	CARSLPGHRNTEAFF	TGTGCCAGGAGCCTCCCGGGACATAGGAACACTGAAGCTTTCTTT
NA	TRBV7-8	TRBJ2-7	few	CASSQSPVYEQYF	TGTGCCAGCAGCCAATCGCCGGTCTACGAGCAGTACTTC
TRBD2	TRBV10-2	TRBJ2-7	NA	CASSSGTSGYEQYF	TGCGCCAGCAGTTCCGGGACTAGCGGGTACGAGCAGTACTTC
TRBD1	TRBV30	TRBJ1-2	NA	CAWSAGTGNGYTF	TGTGCCTGGAGCGCCGGGACAGGGAATGGCTACACCTTC
TRBD1	TRBV3-1/TRBV3-2	TRBJ1-2	few	CASSQEGTAALNYGYTF	TGTGCCAGCAGCCAAGAAGGGACAGCAGCGCTAAACTATGGCTACACCTTC
NA	TRBV4-2	TRBJ1-1	NA	CASSQVSGENTEAFF	TGTGCCAGCAGCCAAGTATCGGGGGAGAACACTGAAGCTTTCTTT
NA	TRBV4-1	TRBJ1-3	once	CASSQGVQGGSYTIYF	TGCGCCAGCAGCCAAGGGGTCCAGGGAGGGTCGTACACCATATATTTT
NA	TRBV12-3/TRBV12-4	TRBJ1-1	NA	CASTPGQNTEAFF	TGTGCCAGCACCCCGGGACAGAACACTGAAGCTTTCTTT
NA	TRBV27	TRBJ2-1	NA	CATQETIGLVGNEQFF	TGTGCCACCCAAGAGACTATCGGGCTAGTGGGCAATGAGCAGTTCTTC
NA	TRBV1	TRBJ2-1	NA	CTSSFPGLAGRATEGEQFF	TGCACCAGCAGTTTCCCGGGACTAGCGGGGCGGGCCACTGAAGGGGAGCAGTTCTTC
NA	TRBV1	TRBJ1-1	NA	CTSNADQGLEAFF	TGCACCAGCAACGCCGACCAGGGTCTTGAAGCTTTCTTT
TRBD1	TRBV19	TRBJ1-1	NA	CASSITRTGAPEAFF	TGTGCCAGTAGTATAACCCGGACAGGGGCCCCTGAAGCTTTCTTT
NA	TRBV9	TRBJ2-3	NA	CASSVRLWEMSTDTQYF	TGTGCCAGCAGCGTAAGGTTATGGGAGATGAGCACAGATACGCAGTATTTT
TRBD1	TRBV2	TRBJ1-5	NA	CASSEIGQGSQPQHF	TGTGCCAGCAGTGAAATTGGACAGGGAAGTCAGCCCCAGCATTTT
NA	TRBV28	TRBJ1-2	NA	CASSLDSNYGYTF	TGTGCCAGCAGCCTGGACAGCAACTATGGCTACACCTTC
NA	TRBV6-1	TRBJ1-1	NA	CASSDGTTSHRTEAFF	TGTGCCAGCAGTGACGGGACTACCAGTCACCGGACTGAAGCTTTCTTT
NA	TRBV5-1	TRBJ2-2	NA	CASSSQGGRDTGELFF	TGCGCCAGCAGCTCACAGGGTGGTAGAGACACCGGGGAGCTGTTTTTT
NA	TRBV14	TRBJ2-1	NA	CASSQDWGLKYNEQFF	TGTGCCAGCAGCCAAGATTGGGGGCTTAAATACAATGAGCAGTTCTTC
NA	TRBV11-3	TRBJ2-7	once	CASSQSGAYEQYF	TGTGCCAGCAGCCAATCGGGTGCCTACGAGCAGTACTTC
NA	TRBV12-3/TRBV12-4	TRBJ1-1	NA	CASARAFPEAFF	TGTGCCAGCGCCAGGGCTTTTCCTGAAGCTTTCTTT
TRBD2	TRBV11-2	TRBJ2-7	NA	CASSVTRSGGADEQYF	TGTGCCAGCAGCGTAACCCGTAGCGGGGGGGCTGACGAGCAGTACTTC
TRBD1	TRBV15	TRBJ2-7	NA	CATSRGRTGTYEQYF	TGTGCCACCAGCCGCGGTCGGACAGGGACCTACGAGCAGTACTTC
TRBD1	TRBV2	TRBJ2-1	NA	CASSAGTGSYNEQFF	TGTGCCAGCAGCGCCGGGACAGGGTCCTACAATGAGCAGTTCTTC